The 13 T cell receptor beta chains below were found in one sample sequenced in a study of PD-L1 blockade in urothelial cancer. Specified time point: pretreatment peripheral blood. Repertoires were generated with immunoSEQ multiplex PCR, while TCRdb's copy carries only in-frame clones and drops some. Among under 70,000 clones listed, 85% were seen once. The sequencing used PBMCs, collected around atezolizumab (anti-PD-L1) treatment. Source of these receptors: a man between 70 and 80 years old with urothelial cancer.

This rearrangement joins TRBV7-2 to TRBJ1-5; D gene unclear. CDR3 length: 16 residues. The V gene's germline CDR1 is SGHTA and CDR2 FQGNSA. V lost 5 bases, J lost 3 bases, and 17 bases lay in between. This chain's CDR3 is CASSPHGTGNNQPQHF. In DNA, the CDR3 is TGTGCCAGCAGCCCCCATGGAACGGGGAACAATCAGCCCCAGCATTTT.

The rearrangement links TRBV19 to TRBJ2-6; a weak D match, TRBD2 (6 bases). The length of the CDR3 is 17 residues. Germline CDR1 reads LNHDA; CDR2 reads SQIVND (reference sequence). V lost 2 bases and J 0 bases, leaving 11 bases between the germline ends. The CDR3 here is CASSIRQEGSGANVLTF. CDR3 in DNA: TGTGCCAGTAGTATAAGGCAGGAGGGCTCTGGGGCCAACGTCCTGACTTTC.

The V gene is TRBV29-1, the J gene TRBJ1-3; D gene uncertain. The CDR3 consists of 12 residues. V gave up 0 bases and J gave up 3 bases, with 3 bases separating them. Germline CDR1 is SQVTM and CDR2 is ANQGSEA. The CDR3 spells CSVEDLGNTIYF. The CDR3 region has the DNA TGCAGCGTTGAAGATCTTGGAAACACCATATATTTT.

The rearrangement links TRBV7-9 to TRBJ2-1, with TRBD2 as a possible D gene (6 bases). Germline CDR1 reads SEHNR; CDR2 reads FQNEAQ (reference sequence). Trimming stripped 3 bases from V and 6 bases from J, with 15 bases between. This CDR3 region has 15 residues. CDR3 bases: TGTGCCAGCAGCTTTGTTGGGACCGGGAGCAATGAGCAGTTCTTC. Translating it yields CASSFVGTGSNEQFF.

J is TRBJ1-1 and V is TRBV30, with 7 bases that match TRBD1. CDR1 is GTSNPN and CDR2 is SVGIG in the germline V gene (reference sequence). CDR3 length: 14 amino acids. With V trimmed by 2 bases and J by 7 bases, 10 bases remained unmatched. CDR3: CAWSFRDRTIEAFF. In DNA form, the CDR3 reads TGTGCCTGGAGTTTCCGGGACAGAACCATTGAAGCTTTCTTT.

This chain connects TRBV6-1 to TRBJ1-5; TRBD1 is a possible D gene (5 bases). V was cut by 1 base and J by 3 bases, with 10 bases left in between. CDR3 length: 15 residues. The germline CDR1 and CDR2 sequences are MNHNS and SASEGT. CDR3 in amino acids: CASSEDGALNQPQHF. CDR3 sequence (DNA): TGTGCCAGCAGTGAAGATGGGGCCCTCAATCAGCCCCAGCATTTT.

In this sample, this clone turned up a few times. The CDR3 is CASRGSREGTYEQYF. The CDR3 DNA is TGTGCCAGCAGGGGGTCGCGGGAGGGGACCTACGAGCAGTACTTC. The genes are TRBV28 and TRBJ2-7; 9 positions agree with TRBD2. Germline V gene data show CDR1 as MDHEN and CDR2 as SYDVKM. The ends lost 6 bases at V and 2 bases at J; junction bases unmatched: 8. This CDR3 has 15 residues.

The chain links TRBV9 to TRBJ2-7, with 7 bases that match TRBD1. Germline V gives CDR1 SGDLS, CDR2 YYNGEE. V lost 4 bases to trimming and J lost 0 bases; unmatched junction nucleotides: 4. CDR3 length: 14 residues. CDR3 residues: CASSTQGSSYEQYF. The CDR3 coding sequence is TGTGCCAGCAGCACACAGGGGAGCTCCTACGAGCAGTACTTC.

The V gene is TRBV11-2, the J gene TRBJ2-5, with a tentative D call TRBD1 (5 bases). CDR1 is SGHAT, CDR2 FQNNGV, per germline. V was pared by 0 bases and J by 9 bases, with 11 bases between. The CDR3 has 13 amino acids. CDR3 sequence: CASSLDLPRAQYF. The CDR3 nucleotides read TGTGCCAGCAGCTTAGACCTTCCCAGGGCCCAGTACTTC.

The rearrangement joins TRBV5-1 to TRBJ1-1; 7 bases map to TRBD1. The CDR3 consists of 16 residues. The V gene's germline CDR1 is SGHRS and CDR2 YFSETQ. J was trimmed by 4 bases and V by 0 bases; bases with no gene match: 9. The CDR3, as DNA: TGCGCCAGCAGCTTGGCGGGACAGCCCCTGCTCACTGAAGCTTTCTTT. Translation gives CASSLAGQPLLTEAFF.

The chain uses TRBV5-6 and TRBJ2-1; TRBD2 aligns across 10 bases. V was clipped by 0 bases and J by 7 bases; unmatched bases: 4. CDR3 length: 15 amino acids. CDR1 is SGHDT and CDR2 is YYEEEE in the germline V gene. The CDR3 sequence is CASSLAASGSNEQFF. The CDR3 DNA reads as TGTGCCAGCAGCTTGGCGGCTAGCGGGAGTAATGAGCAGTTCTTC.

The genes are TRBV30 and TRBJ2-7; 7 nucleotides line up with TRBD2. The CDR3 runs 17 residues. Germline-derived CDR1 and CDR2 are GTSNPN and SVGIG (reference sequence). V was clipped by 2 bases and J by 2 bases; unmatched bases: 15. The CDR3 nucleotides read TGTGCCTGGAGTCCTCCCCCGAGACTAGCTCGAACCTACGAGCAGTACTTC. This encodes CAWSPPPRLARTYEQYF. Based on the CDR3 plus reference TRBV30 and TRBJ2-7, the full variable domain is SQTIHQWPATLVQPVGSPLSLECTVEGTSNPNLYWYRQAAGRGLQLLFYSVGIGQISSEVPQNLSASRPQDRQFILSSKKLLLSDSGFYLCAWSPPPRLARTYEQYFGPGTRLTVT.

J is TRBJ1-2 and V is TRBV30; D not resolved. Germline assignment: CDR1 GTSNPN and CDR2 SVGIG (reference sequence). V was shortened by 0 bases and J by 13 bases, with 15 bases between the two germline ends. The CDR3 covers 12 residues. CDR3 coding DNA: TGTGCCTGGAGTGTATCCACGCTAGTAATCACCTTC. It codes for CAWSVSTLVITF.